What follows are 28 T cell receptor beta chains derived from one specimen sequenced in a study of blood T cell repertoires in COVID-19. Using immunoSEQ multiplex PCR, the repertoire was profiled, and TCRdb retains in-frame clones only, with some absent. The sample records about 110,000 clones, 80% to 90% being singletons. Sequenced sample: peripheral blood. These receptors were obtained from a human donor in a cohort sampled during active COVID-19.

The chain joins TRBV5-1 to TRBJ2-7; D uncertain. This CDR3 contains 13 residues. CDR1 and CDR2 from the germline V gene are SGHRS and YFSETQ. V lost 3 bases, J lost 6 bases, and 13 bases lay in between. CDR3 amino acids: CASSYRHPAEQYF. CDR3 nucleotides: TGCGCCAGCAGCTACCGACACCCGGCCGAGCAGTACTTC.

The CDR3 DNA reads as TGTGCCAGCAGCTCGATAGCGGGATGGAGCACAGATACGCAGTATTTT. Protein: CASSSIAGWSTDTQYF. The V call is TRBV5-6, the J call TRBJ2-3; the match to TRBD2 covers 8 bases. Trimming removed 3 bases from V and 0 bases from J; junction bases left unmatched: 6. The CDR3 length is 16 residues. In germline, CDR1 is SGHDT, CDR2 YYEEEE.

V usage is TRBV15 and J usage is TRBJ1-1; 9 bases align to TRBD1. With 0 bases clipped from V and 4 bases from J, the junction kept 9 bases outside the gene matches. This CDR3 is 17 amino acids long. Germline CDR1 reads LNHNV; CDR2 reads YYDKDF (reference sequence). CDR3 in DNA: TGTGCCACCAGCAGAGATGGGACAGGGATATTGTTCACTGAAGCTTTCTTT. Residues: CATSRDGTGILFTEAFF.

The chain uses TRBV28 and TRBJ2-7, with TRBD2 identical over 7 bases. The V gene end was trimmed by 6 bases and the J gene end by 3 bases; junction bases not matched to a gene: 8. Germline CDR1 and CDR2: MDHEN and SYDVKM. The CDR3 contains 14 residues. The CDR3 coding sequence is TGTGCCAGCAGCAATCTCGGGGGGTTCTACGAGCAGTACTTC. Protein product: CASSNLGGFYEQYF.

V is TRBV24-1 and J is TRBJ1-2, with 10 bases lining up with TRBD1. CDR1 is KGHDR and CDR2 is SFDVKD in the germline V gene. With V trimmed by 3 bases and J by 6 bases, 3 bases remained unmatched. The CDR3 length is 14 residues. CDR3 loop: CATSDADRGHGYTF. In nucleotides, the CDR3 is TGTGCCACCAGTGATGCTGACAGGGGGCATGGCTACACCTTC.

A remark on this clone: A read error may produce the germline difference seen at one junction end. The chain employs TRBV2 and TRBJ2-7; no definite D call. The CDR3 totals 11 residues. CDR1 is SNHLY, CDR2 FYNNEI, per germline. CDR3 sequence: CASSEGPAPGF. DNA of the CDR3: TGTGCCAGCAGTGAAGGACCCGCGCCGGGCTTC.

The chain couples TRBV5-4 to TRBJ2-5; TRBD1 matches 10 bases. The length of the CDR3 is 15 residues. Looked up from germline, CDR1 is SGHNT and CDR2 is YYREEE (reference sequence). The J segment lost 4 bases and the V segment lost 3 bases, leaving 6 bases of the junction unmatched. The CDR3 DNA sequence: TGTGCCAGCAGCTCCCGGGACAGGGGCGGAGAGACCCAGTACTTC. Translated, it gives CASSSRDRGGETQYF.

The chain uses TRBV7-2 and TRBJ1-1, with no clear D. Germline assignment: CDR1 SGHTA and CDR2 FQGNSA. V was trimmed by 1 base and J by 1 base, leaving 7 bases between them. This CDR3 contains 14 residues. CDR3 sequence reads: CASSLVAGNTEAFF. CDR3 DNA: TGTGCCAGCAGCTTAGTGGCAGGGAACACTGAAGCTTTCTTT.

CDR3 amino acids: CAGGQRSFGYTF. The CDR3 bases are TGTGCCGGGGGACAGCGCTCCTTTGGCTACACCTTC. The chain has TRBV6-5 and TRBJ1-2; 7 bases are a match to TRBD1. The CDR3 contains 12 residues. Germline V gene data show CDR1 as MNHEY and CDR2 as SVGAGI. Trimming at V came to 11 bases and at J to 7 bases, leaving 10 bases not matched to a gene.

The rearrangement uses TRBV28 and TRBJ1-5; no firm D call. Trimming took 6 bases from V and 5 from J, leaving 14 bases between them. There are 14 residues in the CDR3. CDR1 MDHEN and CDR2 SYDVKM come from the germline V gene. DNA for the CDR3: TGTGCCAGCAGCGCGGCTTCGGGTTATCAGCCCCAGCATTTT. Its translation: CASSAASGYQPQHF.

The rearrangement uses TRBV11-3 and TRBJ2-3, with TRBD1 matching 7 bases. The CDR3 is made up of 17 amino acids. The V segment lost 6 bases and the J segment 0 bases; nucleotides outside the gene matches: 12. Germline-derived CDR1 and CDR2 are SGHNT and YENEEA. CDR3: CASSRGLGGPSTDTQYF. For the CDR3, the DNA is TGTGCCAGCAGTAGGGGGCTAGGCGGCCCTAGCACAGATACGCAGTATTTT.

The V call is TRBV6-2 or TRBV6-3, the J call TRBJ1-2; D remains ambiguous. The CDR3 consists of 14 residues. V was shortened by 5 bases and J by 6 bases, with 16 bases between the two germline ends. Per the germline V gene, CDR1 is MNHEY and CDR2 is SVGEGT. The CDR3 spells CASSALDASDGYTF. Here the CDR3 DNA reads TGTGCCAGCAGTGCCCTAGATGCCTCGGATGGCTACACCTTC.

This sequence joins TRBV7-2 and TRBJ2-5, with a weak D call TRBD2 (5 bases). The V gene lost 2 bases and the J gene lost 5 bases, with 18 bases spanning the gap. The germline gives CDR1 SGHTA, CDR2 FQGNSA. This CDR3 has 16 residues. The CDR3 sequence is CASSLRHPNGIETQYF. CDR3 in DNA: TGTGCCAGCAGCTTACGGCATCCAAACGGGATTGAGACCCAGTACTTC.

This chain links TRBV2 with TRBJ1-1; TRBD1 agrees at 7 bases. After removal of 4 bases from V and 4 bases from J, the junction contained 12 bases not matched to a gene. The CDR3 loop spans 16 amino acids. Germline lookup yields CDR1 SNHLY and CDR2 FYNNEI. CDR3 sequence (DNA): TGTGCCAGCAGTGTTCTCACAGGGGCCCGAGGCACTGAAGCTTTCTTT. Translated, it gives CASSVLTGARGTEAFF.

The J gene is TRBJ2-3, the V gene TRBV5-1, with D perhaps TRBD1 (6 bases). The CDR3 sequence is 15 residues long. The V end was cut by 0 bases, the J end by 0 bases, with 8 bases between. Germline CDR1 and CDR2: SGHRS and YFSETQ. CDR3 sequence reads: CASSLVGASTDTQYF. DNA of the CDR3: TGCGCCAGCAGCTTGGTGGGGGCTAGCACAGATACGCAGTATTTT.

This chain links TRBV7-2 with TRBJ2-7; D unclear. This CDR3 region has 17 residues. Germline V gene lookup returns CDR1 SGHTA and CDR2 FQGNSA. V shed 1 base and J shed 0 bases, with 16 bases lying between them. The DNA for the CDR3 is TGTGCCAGCAGCTTAGAGTATTTCGAGGAGAGCTCCTACGAGCAGTACTTC. It is translated as CASSLEYFEESSYEQYF.

This clone has more than one count but fewer than ten. The chain has TRBV5-4 and TRBJ1-2; 7 bases are a match to TRBD1. J gave up 2 bases and V 1 base, and 2 bases lay outside the gene matches. The CDR3 loop spans 14 amino acids. Germline V gene data show CDR1 as SGHNT and CDR2 as YYREEE (reference sequence). This chain's CDR3 is CASSLTGVNYGYTF. CDR3 nucleotide sequence: TGTGCCAGCAGCTTGACAGGGGTCAACTATGGCTACACCTTC.

The genes are TRBV5-5 and TRBJ2-7; 8 bases are shared with TRBD1. This CDR3 is 17 amino acids long. V lost 3 bases to trimming and J lost 3 bases; unmatched junction nucleotides: 14. Germline CDR1 and CDR2: SGHKS and YYEKEE (reference sequence). The CDR3 DNA follows: TGTGCCAGCAGCTCTAACCCGGGACAGGTTGCCAGCTACGAGCAGTACTTC. It yields the protein CASSSNPGQVASYEQYF.

The J gene is TRBJ2-7, the V gene TRBV11-2; the match to TRBD2 covers 8 bases. Trimming took 4 bases from V and 7 from J; bases not matched to a gene: 15. Germline values: CDR1 SGHAT, CDR2 FQNNGV. The CDR3 loop spans 16 amino acids. CDR3 sequence (DNA): TGTGCCAGCAGCTCCCGTGGGGACGGGGGGGCAGAGGAGCAGTACTTC. Translating gives CASSSRGDGGAEEQYF.

This clone was observed a single time. V usage is TRBV4-1 and J usage is TRBJ2-7; 10 bases map to TRBD2. Trimming at V came to 0 bases and at J to 4 bases, leaving 6 bases not matched to a gene. The CDR3 has 16 amino acids. Per germline, CDR1 MGHRA and CDR2 YSYEKL. The CDR3 here is CASSQEGLAGGYEQYF. The CDR3 DNA sequence: TGCGCCAGCAGCCAAGAAGGATTAGCGGGAGGTTACGAGCAGTACTTC.

V and J are TRBV6-5 and TRBJ2-2, with D maybe TRBD1 (5 bases). The CDR3 is made up of 16 amino acids. CDR1 is MNHEY and CDR2 is SVGAGI in the germline V gene. The V and J ends lost 2 bases and 4 bases respectively, with 14 bases between them. CDR3 sequence (DNA): TGTGCCAGCAGTTACCGGCCTCAGGGTTTCACCGGGGAGCTGTTTTTT. This encodes CASSYRPQGFTGELFF.

This chain joins TRBV15 and TRBJ1-5, with D uncertain. The CDR3 extends over 12 amino acids. Trimming removed 3 bases at V and 3 bases at J, with 3 bases between. Per germline, CDR1 LNHNV and CDR2 YYDKDF (reference sequence). This CDR3 reads CATSSYNQPQHF. CDR3 bases: TGTGCCACCAGCAGCTACAATCAGCCCCAGCATTTT.

V gene TRBV6-5 combines with J gene TRBJ2-3; 12 bases agree with TRBD2. The junction had 7 bases not matched to a gene; V was cut back by 6 bases and J by 6 bases. The CDR3 runs to 15 residues. The germline V gene has CDR1 MNHEY and CDR2 SVGAGI. The CDR3 DNA is TGTGCCAGCAGCGAGCTAGCGGGGGGGCCTGATACGCAGTATTTT. Amino acids: CASSELAGGPDTQYF.

The chain combines TRBV5-4 with TRBJ1-2; no clear D. Germline V lookup: CDR1 SGHNT, CDR2 YYREEE (reference sequence). CDR3 length: 14 residues. V shed 6 bases and J shed 7 bases, with 19 bases lying between them. For the CDR3, the DNA is TGTGCCAGCAACTCGGGAACCACCCTTACTGGCTACACCTTC. It translates to CASNSGTTLTGYTF. Full variable domain (outside the CDR3, taken from reference TRBV5-4 and TRBJ1-2): ETGVTQSPTHLIKTRGQQVTLRCSSQSGHNTVSWYQQALGQGPQFIFQYYREEENGRGNFPPRFSGLQFPNYSSELNVNALELDDSALYLCASNSGTTLTGYTFGSGTRLTVV.

V and J are TRBV5-1 and TRBJ1-1; possible D gene TRBD1, 6 bases. CDR1 is SGHRS and CDR2 is YFSETQ in the germline V gene. The CDR3 length is 14 residues. V lost 3 bases and J lost 0, with 9 bases in between. CDR3 nucleotides: TGCGCCAGCAGCTCGAGGACAGTGAACACTGAAGCTTTCTTT. Translation: CASSSRTVNTEAFF.

The V gene is TRBV5-1, the J gene TRBJ2-2, with D maybe TRBD1 (6 bases). This CDR3 contains 15 residues. The germline gives CDR1 SGHRS, CDR2 YFSETQ. V was cut by 6 bases and J by 5 bases, with 17 bases left in between. CDR3 in DNA: TGCGCCAGCAACCATACAGGGAGAACGACCGGGGAGCTGTTTTTT. Translating it yields CASNHTGRTTGELFF.

The chain carries TRBV29-1 and TRBJ2-7; 7 bases are a match to TRBD1. The V segment lost 0 bases and the J segment 2 bases; nucleotides outside the gene matches: 10. CDR3 size: 16 residues. From germline, CDR1 is SQVTM and CDR2 ANQGSEA. In DNA form, the CDR3 reads TGCAGCGTTGAAGATTCGTTCGCGCAGGGGGCCTACGAGCAGTACTTC. It is translated as CSVEDSFAQGAYEQYF.

This chain links TRBV11-3 with TRBJ1-1, with a weak D call TRBD1 (5 bases). There are 13 residues in the CDR3. From germline, CDR1 is SGHNT and CDR2 YENEEA. V was pared by 3 bases and J by 4 bases, with 9 bases between. The CDR3 nucleotides are TGTGCCAGCAGCTTTCGGGGGAGCACTGAAGCTTTCTTT. Translation: CASSFRGSTEAFF.